These 27 T cell receptor beta chains were sequenced from one sample in a study of T cells in Graves' hyperthyroidism and ophthalmopathy. Authors of the study amplified TCR beta CDR3 regions from RNA transcripts. With the HTBI primer set, the TCR CDR3 went through a first round of RT-PCR. TCRdb independently ran MiXCR on the multiplex PCR reads; one entry per CDR3 protein. The sample includes 200,000 to 250,000 distinct CDR3 sequences, 17% of them seen just once. Sequenced material: blood. Receptors originate from a man aged 50-59 years with Graves' hyperthyroidism.

V usage is TRBV24-1 and J usage is TRBJ2-5, with 11 bases identical to TRBD2. Trimming cost V 4 bases and J 0 bases; bases outside gene matches: 6. This CDR3 contains 17 residues. Germline V gene sequence: CDR1 KGHDR, CDR2 SFDVKD. CDR3 bases: TGTGCCACCAGTGACCACACTAGCGGGAGCTACCAAGAGACCCAGTACTTC. Encoded protein: CATSDHTSGSYQETQYF.

This clonotype appeared many times. The chain combines TRBV27 with TRBJ2-7, with TRBD2 identical over 9 bases. CDR1 and CDR2 from the germline V gene are MNHEY and SMNVEV (reference sequence). Trimming cost V 10 bases and J 7 bases; bases outside gene matches: 14. CDR3 length: 14 amino acids. CDR3 protein: CATRKVAGAWEQYF. The CDR3 DNA is TGTGCCACCCGAAAGGTAGCGGGAGCGTGGGAGCAGTACTTC.

This clonotype was counted many times. The chain recombines TRBV24-1 with TRBJ2-2; 8 bases fit TRBD1. The V gene end was trimmed by 2 bases and the J gene end by 6 bases; junction bases not matched to a gene: 4. The CDR3 consists of 15 residues. Looked up from germline, CDR1 is KGHDR and CDR2 is SFDVKD. The CDR3 nucleotides are TGTGCCACCAGTGATTCTGACAGGGGTGCCGGGGAGCTGTTTTTT. As protein: CATSDSDRGAGELFF.

This clonotype was counted many times. The chain is built from TRBV29-1 and TRBJ2-5, with D unresolved. Germline V gene sequence: CDR1 SQVTM, CDR2 ANQGSEA. The V end lost 4 bases, the J end lost 5 bases, and 14 bases lay between the germline ends. The CDR3 is made up of 13 amino acids. The CDR3, as DNA: TGCAGCGTTGCTTATGGGTCCCGGGAGACCCAGTACTTC. As protein: CSVAYGSRETQYF. The full variable domain, with the rest looked up from reference TRBV29-1 and TRBJ2-5, is SAVISQKPSRDICQRGTSLTIQCQVDSQVTMMFWYRQQPGQSLTLIATANQGSEATYESGFVIDKFPISRPNLTFSTLTVSNMSPEDSSIYLCSVAYGSRETQYFGPGTRLLVL.

This clonotype was counted only a few times. The chain recombines TRBV6-1 with TRBJ2-5, with 7 bases lining up with TRBD1. CDR3 length: 15 residues. Germline V CDR1 and CDR2: MNHNS, SASEGT. V lost 6 bases and J lost 6; bases outside the gene matches: 13. This CDR3 is CASRPSWTGEKTQYF. CDR3 nucleotides: TGTGCCAGCAGGCCTTCGTGGACAGGTGAAAAGACCCAGTACTTC.

This clonotype occurred many times. V is TRBV12-3 or TRBV12-4 and J is TRBJ2-1; D is unclear. Trimming stripped 3 bases from V and 7 bases from J, with 7 bases between. This CDR3 is 12 amino acids long. DNA of the CDR3: TGTGCCAGCAGTTTGGTTTGGAATGAGCAGTTCTTC. It is translated as CASSLVWNEQFF.

This clonotype was detected many times. This chain uses TRBV18 with TRBJ2-4; 8 bases are shared with TRBD2. Losses at the gene ends were 2 bases for V and 8 bases for J; bases not matched to a gene: 8. The CDR3 is 15 residues long. Per the germline V gene, CDR1 is KGHSH and CDR2 is LQKENI. DNA for the CDR3: TGTGCCAGCTCACCAAGCGGGAGCAGGGTGGACATTCAGTACTTC. It translates to CASSPSGSRVDIQYF.

Turning to this clonotype: A much bigger clone sits one base away, suggesting this may be a read error. The chain uses TRBV10-3 and TRBJ2-1, with 12 bases that match TRBD2. TRBJ2-7 matches the DNA end more closely, so the J call is doubtful. Germline V gene lookup returns CDR1 ENHRY and CDR2 SYGVKD. The CDR3 runs to 14 residues. The CDR3 DNA follows: TGTGCCATCAGCGGACTAGCGGGGAGCAATGAGCAGTACTTC. It translates to CAISGLAGSNEQYF.

The rearrangement joins TRBV30 to TRBJ2-1; 7 bases are a match to TRBD1. The CDR3 spans 15 residues. Germline V CDR1 and CDR2: GTSNPN, SVGIG (reference sequence). Unmatched junction bases numbered 13, after V lost 4 bases and J lost 7 bases. This CDR3 reads CAWTNRQGWRNEQFF. The CDR3 DNA reads TGTGCCTGGACTAACCGACAGGGATGGCGAAATGAGCAGTTCTTC.

This clonotype was picked up a small number of times. J is TRBJ1-2 and V is TRBV3-1; weak D call: TRBD1 (5 bases). This CDR3 comprises 15 residues. Trimming took off 6 bases at V and 7 bases at J, with 21 bases between the two ends. CDR1 is LGHDT, CDR2 YNNKEL, per germline (reference sequence). CDR3: CASSPLRDGGRGYTF. As DNA, the CDR3 is TGTGCCAGCAGTCCCCTCAGGGACGGGGGACGTGGCTACACCTTC.

This clonotype was found many times. V gene TRBV20-1 combines with J gene TRBJ1-5; D is undetermined. Looked up from germline, CDR1 is DFQATT and CDR2 is SNEGSKA (reference sequence). V was cut by 0 bases and J by 0 bases, with 12 bases left in between. This CDR3 region has 16 residues. The CDR3 sequence: CSARDPRRDSNQPQHF. CDR3 sequence (DNA): TGCAGTGCTAGAGATCCCAGGAGGGATAGCAATCAGCCCCAGCATTTT.

The chain joins TRBV27 to TRBJ1-2; maybe TRBD1 (5 bases). The germline V gene encodes CDR1 MNHEY and CDR2 SMNVEV (reference sequence). This CDR3 is built from 14 residues. Trimming shortened V by 2 bases and J by 7 bases, and 14 bases separated the two germline ends. The CDR3: CASSLGQGVFGYTF. For the CDR3, the DNA is TGTGCCAGCAGTTTAGGGCAGGGAGTTTTTGGCTACACCTTC.

The V call is TRBV7-2, the J call TRBJ1-5; TRBD1 might be the D (5 bases). The CDR3 runs 14 residues. Germline V lookup: CDR1 SGHTA, CDR2 FQGNSA. Deletions cut 5 bases from V and 7 bases from J, with 15 bases between. CDR3 region: CASSPSGGGQPQHF. CDR3 nucleotide sequence: TGTGCCAGCAGCCCATCGGGGGGGGGGCAGCCCCAGCATTTT.

This clonotype was recorded many times. The gene calls are TRBV28 and TRBJ2-7, with 10 nucleotides matching TRBD1. Germline-derived CDR1 and CDR2 are MDHEN and SYDVKM. Trimming at V came to 6 bases and at J to 2 bases, leaving 13 bases not matched to a gene. This CDR3 spans 17 amino acids. The CDR3 nucleotides read TGTGCCAGCAGACCTACAAACACCGGGACAGGGGCCTACGAGCAGTACTTC. This translates into CASRPTNTGTGAYEQYF.

Only a few counts were recorded for this clonotype. The CDR3 sequence is CATSDLDGQPQHF. The CDR3 DNA follows: TGTGCCACCAGTGATTTGGATGGGCAGCCCCAGCATTTT. The chain recombines TRBV24-1 with TRBJ1-5; D remains unclear. The length of the CDR3 is 13 residues. Germline values: CDR1 KGHDR, CDR2 SFDVKD. V was shortened by 0 bases and J by 7 bases, with 6 bases between the two germline ends.

This clonotype was detected many times. V gene TRBV29-1 combines with J gene TRBJ2-7, with a weak D call TRBD1 (5 bases). Trimming stripped 3 bases from V and 2 bases from J, with 11 bases between. The CDR3 consists of 13 residues. The V gene's germline CDR1 is SQVTM and CDR2 ANQGSEA. The CDR3 reads CSVEAQETYEQYF. DNA for the CDR3: TGCAGCGTTGAGGCACAGGAGACCTACGAGCAGTACTTC.

This clonotype was counted ten times or more. The chain carries TRBV7-3 and TRBJ2-1; TRBD2 agrees at 8 bases. CDR1 is SGHTA and CDR2 is FQGTGA in the germline V gene. The CDR3 has 14 residues. Losses at the gene ends were 4 bases for V and 5 bases for J; bases not matched to a gene: 4. The CDR3 here is CASSSGLDNNEQFF. Written as DNA, the CDR3 is TGTGCCAGCAGCTCGGGACTAGATAACAATGAGCAGTTCTTC.

In its sample, this clonotype was seen a few times. The J gene is TRBJ1-6, the V gene TRBV12-3 or TRBV12-4; possible D gene TRBD1, 5 bases. V was cut by 5 bases and J by 9 bases, with 17 bases left in between. The CDR3 contains 15 residues. The CDR3 DNA sequence: TGTGCCAGCAGTCTCACGGGACTCTTGGGTTCACCCCTCCACTTT. Residues: CASSLTGLLGSPLHF.

This clonotype turned up a few times. The V and J genes are TRBV9 and TRBJ2-1; the match to TRBD2 covers 7 bases. Germline V gene sequence: CDR1 SGDLS, CDR2 YYNGEE. The CDR3 totals 15 residues. J lost 5 bases, V lost 0 bases, and 5 bases had no gene match. The CDR3 sequence: CASSVVASGHNEQFF. CDR3 nucleotide sequence: TGTGCCAGCAGCGTAGTGGCTAGCGGACACAATGAGCAGTTCTTC. Supplemented by reference TRBV9 and TRBJ2-1, the full variable domain reads DSGVTQTPKHLITATGQRVTLRCSPRSGDLSVYWYQQSLDQGLQFLIQYYNGEERAKGNILERFSAQQFPDLHSELNLSSLELGDSALYFCASSVVASGHNEQFFGPGTRLTVL.

In the case of this clonotype: Mismatch with germline at one junction end may stem from a read error. The chain joins TRBV14 to TRBJ2-5; D not resolved. The V gene's germline CDR1 is SGHDN and CDR2 FVKESK. This CDR3 has 13 amino acids. The CDR3 is CASSQDQASRKDF. DNA of the CDR3: TGTGCCAGCAGCCAAGATCAAGCTTCCAGGAAGGACTTC.

The chain carries TRBV20-1 and TRBJ2-7; 13 nucleotides align to TRBD2. From germline, CDR1 is DFQATT and CDR2 SNEGSKA (reference sequence). V dropped 6 bases and J dropped 3; count of bases not matched to a gene: 11. CDR3 size: 16 residues. CDR3 nucleotides: TGCAGTGCCGAGCTTACTAGCGGGAGGGCCGGCTACGAGCAGTACTTC. This codes for CSAELTSGRAGYEQYF.

This clonotype was detected ten times or more. The chain uses TRBV28 and TRBJ2-7; the D is unclear. CDR1 and CDR2 from the germline V gene are MDHEN and SYDVKM. The length of the CDR3 is 13 residues. V was trimmed by 3 bases and J by 2 bases, leaving 8 bases between them. This CDR3 reads CASSFLVPYEQYF. The CDR3 coding sequence is TGTGCCAGCAGTTTCTTGGTGCCCTACGAGCAGTACTTC.

CDR3 region: CASSPPPGTGELFF. The CDR3 bases are TGTGCCAGCTCACCACCCCCCGGTACCGGGGAGCTGTTTTTT. This chain links TRBV18 with TRBJ2-2, with D uncertain. V shed 0 bases and J shed 5 bases, with 7 bases lying between them. The CDR3 contains 14 residues. CDR1 KGHSH and CDR2 LQKENI come from the germline V gene.

The chain couples TRBV20-1 to TRBJ1-3, with D possibly being TRBD1 (5 bases). The CDR3 sequence is 13 residues long. Germline V gene data show CDR1 as DFQATT and CDR2 as SNEGSKA (reference sequence). V was trimmed by 6 bases and J by 3 bases, leaving 12 bases between them. CDR3 DNA sequence: TGCAGTGCCCTTGGACATCATGGAAACACCATATATTTT. Its protein product is CSALGHHGNTIYF.

The chain couples TRBV7-6 to TRBJ2-3; D is possibly TRBD1 or TRBD2 (5 bases each). CDR1 is SGHVS and CDR2 is FNYEAQ in the germline V gene. V lost 4 bases and J lost 6, with 11 bases in between. The CDR3 covers 13 residues. CDR3: CASSSIGGDTQYF. The CDR3 nucleotides are TGTGCCAGCAGCTCCATTGGGGGTGATACGCAGTATTTT.

In its sample, this clonotype was seen many times. The chain employs TRBV28 and TRBJ2-1; TRBD2 matches 11 bases. CDR3 length equals 20 residues. The germline CDR1 and CDR2 sequences are MDHEN and SYDVKM. The J segment lost 2 bases and the V segment lost 5 bases, leaving 17 bases of the junction unmatched. CDR3 protein: CASSLDRPILAGGTYNEQFF. The CDR3 DNA follows: TGTGCCAGCAGTCTAGACCGTCCAATCTTAGCGGGAGGGACCTACAATGAGCAGTTCTTC. Together with reference TRBV28 and TRBJ2-1, the CDR3 gives the full variable domain: DVKVTQSSRYLVKRTGEKVFLECVQDMDHENMFWYRQDPGLGLRLIYFSYDVKMKEKGDIPEGYSVSREKKERFSLILESASTNQTSMYLCASSLDRPILAGGTYNEQFFGPGTRLTVL.

The chain has TRBV12-3 or TRBV12-4 and TRBJ2-7, with D uncertain. V lost 0 bases and J 3 bases, leaving 12 bases between the germline ends. This CDR3 contains 15 residues. CDR3 sequence reads: CASSLARQLFYEQYF. The CDR3, as DNA: TGTGCCAGCAGTTTAGCGCGTCAGCTATTCTACGAGCAGTACTTC.